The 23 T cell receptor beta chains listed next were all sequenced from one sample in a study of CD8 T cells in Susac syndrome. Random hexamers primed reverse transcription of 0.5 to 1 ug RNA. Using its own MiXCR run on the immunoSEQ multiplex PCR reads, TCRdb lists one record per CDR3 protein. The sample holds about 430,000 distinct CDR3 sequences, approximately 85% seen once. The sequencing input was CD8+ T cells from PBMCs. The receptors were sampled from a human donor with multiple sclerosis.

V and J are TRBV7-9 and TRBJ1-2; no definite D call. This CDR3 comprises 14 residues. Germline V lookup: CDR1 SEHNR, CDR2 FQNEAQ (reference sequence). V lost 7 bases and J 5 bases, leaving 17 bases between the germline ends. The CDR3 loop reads CASKEGTALYGYTF. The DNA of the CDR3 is TGTGCCAGCAAGGAGGGTACTGCGCTATATGGCTACACCTTC.

The CDR3 DNA reads as TGTGCCTGGAGTGAACAGGTTACCTACGAGCAGTACTTC. Translating gives CAWSEQVTYEQYF. The rearrangement links TRBV30 to TRBJ2-7; D is perhaps TRBD1 (5 bases). V was trimmed by 1 base and J by 2 bases, leaving 9 bases between them. CDR1 is GTSNPN and CDR2 is SVGIG in the germline V gene (reference sequence). The CDR3 is 13 amino acids.

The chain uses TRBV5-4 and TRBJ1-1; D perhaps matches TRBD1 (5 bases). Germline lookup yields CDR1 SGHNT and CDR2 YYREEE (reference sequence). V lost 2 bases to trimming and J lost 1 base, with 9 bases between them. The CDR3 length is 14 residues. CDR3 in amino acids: CASSFRGQNTEAFF. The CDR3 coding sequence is TGTGCCAGCAGCTTTCGAGGACAGAACACTGAAGCTTTCTTT.

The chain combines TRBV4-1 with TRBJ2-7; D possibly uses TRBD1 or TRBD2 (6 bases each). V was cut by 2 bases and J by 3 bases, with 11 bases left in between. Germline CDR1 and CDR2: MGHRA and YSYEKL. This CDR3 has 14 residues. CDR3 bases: TGCGCCAGCAGCCAATTCGGGGGCAACTACGAGCAGTACTTC. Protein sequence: CASSQFGGNYEQYF.

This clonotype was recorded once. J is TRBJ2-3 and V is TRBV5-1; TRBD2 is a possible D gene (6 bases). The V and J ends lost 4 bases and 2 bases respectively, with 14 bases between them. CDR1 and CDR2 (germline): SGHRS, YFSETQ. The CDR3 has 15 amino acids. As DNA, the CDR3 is TGCGCCAGCAGCGGAGGGCATTACACCACAGATACGCAGTATTTT. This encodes CASSGGHYTTDTQYF.

The CDR3 bases are TGTGCCAGCAGTTACTCGGGAAATATTGGGGACACTGAAGCTTTCTTT. Translating gives CASSYSGNIGDTEAFF. V usage is TRBV6-5 and J usage is TRBJ1-1; D is uncertain. This CDR3 spans 16 amino acids. Germline V gives CDR1 MNHEY, CDR2 SVGAGI. Trimming shortened V by 0 bases and J by 3 bases, and 14 bases separated the two germline ends.

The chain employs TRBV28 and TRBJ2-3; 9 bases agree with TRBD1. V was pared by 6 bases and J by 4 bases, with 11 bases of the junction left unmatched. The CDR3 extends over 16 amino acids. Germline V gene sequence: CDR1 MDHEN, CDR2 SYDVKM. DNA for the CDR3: TGTGCCAGCAGCCTTAACGACAGGGGGTTCGCAGATACGCAGTATTTT. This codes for CASSLNDRGFADTQYF.

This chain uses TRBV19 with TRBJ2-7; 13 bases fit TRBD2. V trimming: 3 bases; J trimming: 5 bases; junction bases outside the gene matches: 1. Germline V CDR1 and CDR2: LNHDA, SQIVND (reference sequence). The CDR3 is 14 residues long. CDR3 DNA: TGTGCCAGTAGTATCGGGACTAGCGGGAACGAGCAGTACTTC. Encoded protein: CASSIGTSGNEQYF.

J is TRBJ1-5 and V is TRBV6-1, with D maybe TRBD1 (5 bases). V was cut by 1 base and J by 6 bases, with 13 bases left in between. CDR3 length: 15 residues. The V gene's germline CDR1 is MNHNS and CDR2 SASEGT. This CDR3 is CASSEGQWDSQPQHF. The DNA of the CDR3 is TGTGCCAGCAGTGAAGGTCAGTGGGACTCTCAGCCCCAGCATTTT.

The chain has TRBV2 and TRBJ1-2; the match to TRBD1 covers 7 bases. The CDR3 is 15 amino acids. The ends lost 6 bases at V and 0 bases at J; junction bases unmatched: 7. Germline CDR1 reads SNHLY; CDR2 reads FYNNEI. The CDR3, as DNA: TGTGCCAGCAGGACCCGGGACAGCGCTAACTATGGCTACACCTTC. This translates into CASRTRDSANYGYTF.

The CDR3 loop reads CSAINLRDGSYEQYF. CDR3 in DNA: TGCAGTGCTATTAATTTACGGGACGGCTCCTACGAGCAGTACTTC. The chain uses TRBV20-1 and TRBJ2-7; D is possibly TRBD1 or TRBD2 (5 bases each). Looked up from germline, CDR1 is DFQATT and CDR2 is SNEGSKA (reference sequence). The CDR3 covers 15 residues. V lost 4 bases and J 0 bases, leaving 16 bases between the germline ends.

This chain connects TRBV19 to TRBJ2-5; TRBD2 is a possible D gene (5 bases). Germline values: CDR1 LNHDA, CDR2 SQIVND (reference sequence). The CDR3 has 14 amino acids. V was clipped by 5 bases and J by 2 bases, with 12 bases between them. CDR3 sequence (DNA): TGTGCCAGTAGTGAGGGTCAGCTTCAAGAGACCCAGTACTTC. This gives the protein CASSEGQLQETQYF.

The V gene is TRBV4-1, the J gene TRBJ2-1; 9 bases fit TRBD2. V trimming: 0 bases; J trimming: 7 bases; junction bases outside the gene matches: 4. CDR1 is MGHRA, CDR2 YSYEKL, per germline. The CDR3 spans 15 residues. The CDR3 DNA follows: TGCGCCAGCAGCCAAGATCGCGGGGGGGGTAATGAGCAGTTCTTC. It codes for CASSQDRGGGNEQFF.

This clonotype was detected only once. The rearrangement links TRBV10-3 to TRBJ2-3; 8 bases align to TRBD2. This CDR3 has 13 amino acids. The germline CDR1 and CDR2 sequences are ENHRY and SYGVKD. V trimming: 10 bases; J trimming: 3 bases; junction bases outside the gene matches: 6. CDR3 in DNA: TGTGCCACTCGGGGGGGCGTGACAGATACGCAGTATTTT. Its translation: CATRGGVTDTQYF.

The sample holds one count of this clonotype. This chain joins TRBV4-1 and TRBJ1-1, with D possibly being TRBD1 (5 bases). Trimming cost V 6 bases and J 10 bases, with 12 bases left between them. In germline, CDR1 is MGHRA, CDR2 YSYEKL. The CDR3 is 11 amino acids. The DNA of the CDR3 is TGCGCCAGCAGAGGCAGTAGGGGAGCTTTCTTT. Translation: CASRGSRGAFF.

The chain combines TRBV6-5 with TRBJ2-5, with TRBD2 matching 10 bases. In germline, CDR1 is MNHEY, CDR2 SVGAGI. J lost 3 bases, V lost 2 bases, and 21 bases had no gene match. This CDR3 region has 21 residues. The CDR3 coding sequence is TGTGCCAGCAGTTACCGCCCCCGTGCTAGCGGGGGCCCAACCCGCGAAGAGACCCAGTACTTC. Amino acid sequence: CASSYRPRASGGPTREETQYF.

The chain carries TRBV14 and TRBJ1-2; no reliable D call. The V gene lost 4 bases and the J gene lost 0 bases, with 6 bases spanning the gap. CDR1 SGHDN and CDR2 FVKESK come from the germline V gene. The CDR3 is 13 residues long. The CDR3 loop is CASSLDANYGYTF. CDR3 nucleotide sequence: TGTGCCAGCAGCCTGGATGCTAACTATGGCTACACCTTC.

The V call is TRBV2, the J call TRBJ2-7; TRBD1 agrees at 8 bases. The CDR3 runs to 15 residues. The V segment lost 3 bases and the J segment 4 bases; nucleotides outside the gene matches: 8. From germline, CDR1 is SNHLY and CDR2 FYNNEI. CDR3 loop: CASSDRDRSPYEQYF. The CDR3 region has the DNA TGTGCCAGCAGTGACCGGGACAGGTCTCCGTACGAGCAGTACTTC. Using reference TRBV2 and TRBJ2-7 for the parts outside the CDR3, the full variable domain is EPEVTQTPSHQVTQMGQEVILRCVPISNHLYFYWYRQILGQKVEFLVSFYNNEISEKSEIFDDQFSVERPDGSNFTLKIRSTKLEDSAMYFCASSDRDRSPYEQYFGPGTRLTVT.

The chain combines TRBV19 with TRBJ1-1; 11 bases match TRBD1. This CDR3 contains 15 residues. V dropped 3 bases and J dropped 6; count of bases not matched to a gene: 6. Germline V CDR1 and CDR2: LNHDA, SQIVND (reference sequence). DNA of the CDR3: TGTGCCAGTAGTATGAAAGGACAGGGGGCCGCTGAAGCTTTCTTT. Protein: CASSMKGQGAAEAFF.

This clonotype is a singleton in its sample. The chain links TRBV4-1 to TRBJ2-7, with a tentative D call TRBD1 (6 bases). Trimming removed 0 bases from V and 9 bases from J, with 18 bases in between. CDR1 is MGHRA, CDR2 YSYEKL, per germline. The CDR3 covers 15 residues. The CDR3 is CASSQDSGHLRGQYF. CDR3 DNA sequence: TGCGCCAGCAGCCAAGATTCGGGACACCTTAGGGGGCAGTACTTC.

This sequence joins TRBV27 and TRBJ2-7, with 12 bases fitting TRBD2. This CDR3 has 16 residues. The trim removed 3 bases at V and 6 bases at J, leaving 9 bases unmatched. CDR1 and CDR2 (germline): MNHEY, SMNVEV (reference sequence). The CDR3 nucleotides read TGTGCCAGCAGTTTCGGACTAGCGGGATCGAAAGGCGAGCAGTACTTC. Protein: CASSFGLAGSKGEQYF.

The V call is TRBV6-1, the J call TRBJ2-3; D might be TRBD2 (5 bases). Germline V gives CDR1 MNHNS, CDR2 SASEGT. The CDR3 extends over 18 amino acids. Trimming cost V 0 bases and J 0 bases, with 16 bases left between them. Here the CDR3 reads CASSEAYILTGSTDTQYF. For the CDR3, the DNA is TGTGCCAGCAGTGAAGCGTATATTTTAACGGGGAGCACAGATACGCAGTATTTT.

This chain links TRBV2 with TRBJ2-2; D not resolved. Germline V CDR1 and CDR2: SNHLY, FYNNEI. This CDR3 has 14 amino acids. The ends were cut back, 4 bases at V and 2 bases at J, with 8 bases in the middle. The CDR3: CASSVAANTGELFF. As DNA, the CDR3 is TGTGCCAGCAGTGTCGCCGCTAACACCGGGGAGCTGTTTTTT.